A single sample is the source of the 13 T cell receptor beta chains below, sequenced in a study of blood T cell repertoires in COVID-19. Generated by immunoSEQ multiplex PCR, the TCRdb table keeps only in-frame clones and is missing some. Of approximately 360,000 clones listed, 90% are singletons. The sample consisted of peripheral blood. Every receptor here comes from a man between 18 and 35 years old with active or convalescent COVID-19.

On this clone itself: Germline and junction disagree at one end, which may indicate a read error. The chain combines TRBV11-2 with TRBJ2-5; 10 bases fit TRBD2. The CDR3 is made up of 16 amino acids. Germline V lookup: CDR1 SGHAT, CDR2 FQNNGV. CDR3 amino acids: CASSAGVAGGQKTQYF. CDR3 DNA sequence: TGTGCCAGCAGCGCGGGGGTAGCGGGAGGCCAAAAGACCCAGTACTTC.

The gene calls are TRBV28 and TRBJ2-3; 8 bases line up with TRBD2. The CDR3 is 16 amino acids. Unmatched junction bases numbered 6, after V lost 4 bases and J lost 0 bases. CDR1 MDHEN and CDR2 SYDVKM come from the germline V gene. CDR3 nucleotides: TGTGCCAGCAGTTCCCCCGTAGCGGGAAGCACAGATACGCAGTATTTT. Protein sequence: CASSSPVAGSTDTQYF.

Regarding this clone: In the same sample, other DNA sequences code for this CDR3. V is TRBV7-9 and J is TRBJ2-2; 11 bases line up with TRBD2. The CDR3 has 16 amino acids. Per germline, CDR1 SEHNR and CDR2 FQNEAQ (reference sequence). V dropped 1 base and J dropped 2; count of bases not matched to a gene: 0. CDR3 protein: CASSLGLAGNTGELFF. Written as DNA, the CDR3 is TGTGCCAGCAGCTTAGGACTAGCGGGAAACACCGGGGAGCTGTTTTTT.

The CDR3 loop is CASGGLRAYF. CDR3 DNA sequence: TGTGCCAGCGGGGGCCTACGAGCGTACTTC. The chain is built from TRBV2 and TRBJ2-7, with a possible D match to TRBD1 (6 bases). Germline values: CDR1 SNHLY, CDR2 FYNNEI. The CDR3 is 10 amino acids. Trimming shortened V by 8 bases and J by 12 bases, and 14 bases separated the two germline ends. Filled out from reference TRBV2 and TRBJ2-7, the complete variable domain reads EPEVTQTPSHQVTQMGQEVILRCVPISNHLYFYWYRQILGQKVEFLVSFYNNEISEKSEIFDDQFSVERPDGSNFTLKIRSTKLEDSAMYFCASGGLRAYFGPGTRLTVT.

This chain connects TRBV4-3 to TRBJ2-7; D is perhaps TRBD1 (6 bases). This CDR3 comprises 15 residues. The ends were cut back, 1 base at V and 0 bases at J, with 10 bases in the middle. Germline V gene data show CDR1 as LGHNA and CDR2 as YSLEER. CDR3 sequence: CASSQVSGASYEQYF. CDR3 in DNA: TGCGCCAGCAGCCAAGTTTCAGGGGCCTCCTACGAGCAGTACTTC.

V is TRBV6-5 and J is TRBJ1-5; unclear D gene. V was clipped by 4 bases and J by 2 bases, with 12 bases between them. This CDR3 region has 15 residues. Germline V gives CDR1 MNHEY, CDR2 SVGAGI. The CDR3 DNA reads as TGTGCCAGCAGTTTAACAGCGGGAGGCAATCAGCCCCAGCATTTT. Its protein is CASSLTAGGNQPQHF.

In this sample, this clone turned up once. This specimen includes other DNA sequences encoding the same CDR3. The chain combines TRBV18 with TRBJ1-1; TRBD1 is a possible D gene (6 bases). Germline V gene data show CDR1 as KGHSH and CDR2 as LQKENI. CDR3 length equals 13 residues. V shed 4 bases and J shed 4 bases, with 10 bases lying between them. CDR3 bases: TGTGCCAGCTCACTCAGGGGTGGCACTGAAGCTTTCTTT. This codes for CASSLRGGTEAFF.

V and J are TRBV28 and TRBJ2-7, with 12 bases that match TRBD2. Germline V gene lookup returns CDR1 MDHEN and CDR2 SYDVKM. J gave up 0 bases and V 6 bases, and 3 bases lay outside the gene matches. The CDR3 runs to 15 residues. The DNA of the CDR3 is TGTGCCAGCAGACCTAGCGGGAGGGCCTCCTACGAGCAGTACTTC. Translating it yields CASRPSGRASYEQYF. Full variable domain (remainder filled in from reference TRBV28 and TRBJ2-7): DVKVTQSSRYLVKRTGEKVFLECVQDMDHENMFWYRQDPGLGLRLIYFSYDVKMKEKGDIPEGYSVSREKKERFSLILESASTNQTSMYLCASRPSGRASYEQYFGPGTRLTVT.

The chain is built from TRBV3-1 (or the pseudogene TRBV3-2) and TRBJ2-2; 8 bases align to TRBD1. Trimming cost V 3 bases and J 0 bases; bases outside gene matches: 3. The CDR3 has 16 amino acids. The germline V gene encodes CDR1 LGHDT and CDR2 YNNKEL (reference sequence). The CDR3 is CASSHWDRTNTGELFF. CDR3 coding DNA: TGTGCCAGCAGCCATTGGGACAGGACGAACACCGGGGAGCTGTTTTTT.

The chain is built from TRBV6-1 and TRBJ2-3; 8 nucleotides align to TRBD1. The V and J ends lost 3 bases and 0 bases, in that order; junction bases with no gene match: 5. CDR1 and CDR2 from the germline V gene are MNHNS and SASEGT. This CDR3 region has 16 residues. The CDR3 DNA reads as TGTGCCAGCAGTGAGTGGCAGGGGGCGAGCACAGATACGCAGTATTTT. Its protein product is CASSEWQGASTDTQYF.

The rearrangement joins TRBV4-1 to TRBJ2-2, with 10 bases identical to TRBD1. The CDR3 covers 15 residues. Germline CDR1 and CDR2: MGHRA and YSYEKL. The V gene end was trimmed by 1 base and the J gene end by 8 bases; junction bases not matched to a gene: 4. The chain's CDR3 is CASSQGDRGAGELFF. Here the CDR3 DNA reads TGCGCCAGCAGCCAAGGGGACAGGGGTGCTGGGGAGCTGTTTTTT.

V is TRBV9 and J is TRBJ2-7; D unclear. V lost 4 bases to trimming and J lost 6 bases, with 20 bases between them. The CDR3 covers 15 residues. Germline CDR1 reads SGDLS; CDR2 reads YYNGEE. The CDR3 sequence is CASSRLGTVIGEQYF. The CDR3 nucleotides are TGTGCCAGCAGCCGCCTGGGTACAGTTATTGGCGAGCAGTACTTC.

The V call is TRBV7-2, the J call TRBJ2-2, with 10 nucleotides matching TRBD2. With 2 bases clipped from V and 6 bases from J, the junction kept 3 bases outside the gene matches. The CDR3 extends over 15 amino acids. Per the germline V gene, CDR1 is SGHTA and CDR2 is FQGNSA. In DNA, the CDR3 is TGTGCCAGCAGCTTAAGTAGCGGGAGGTCCGGGGAGCTGTTTTTT. This gives the protein CASSLSSGRSGELFF. The whole variable domain, filled in from reference TRBV7-2 and TRBJ2-2, reads GAGVSQSPSNKVTEKGKDVELRCDPISGHTALYWYRQSLGQGLEFLIYFQGNSAPDKSGLPSDRFSAERTGGSVSTLTIQRTQQEDSAVYLCASSLSSGRSGELFFGEGSRLTVL.